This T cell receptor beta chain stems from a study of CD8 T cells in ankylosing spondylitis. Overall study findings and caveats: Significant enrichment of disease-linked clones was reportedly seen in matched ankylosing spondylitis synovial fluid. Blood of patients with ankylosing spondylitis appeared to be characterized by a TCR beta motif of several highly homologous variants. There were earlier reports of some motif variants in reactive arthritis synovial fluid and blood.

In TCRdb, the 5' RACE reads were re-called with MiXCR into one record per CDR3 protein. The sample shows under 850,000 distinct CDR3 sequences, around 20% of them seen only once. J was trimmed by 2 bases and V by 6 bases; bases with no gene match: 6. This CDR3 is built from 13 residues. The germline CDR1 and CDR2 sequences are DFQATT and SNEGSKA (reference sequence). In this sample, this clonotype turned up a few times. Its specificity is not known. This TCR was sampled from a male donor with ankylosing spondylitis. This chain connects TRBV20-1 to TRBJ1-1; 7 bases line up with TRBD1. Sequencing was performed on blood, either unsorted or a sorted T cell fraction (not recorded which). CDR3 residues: CSAPDRANTEAFF. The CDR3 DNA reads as TGCAGTGCCCCCGACAGGGCCAACACTGAAGCTTTCTTT.